The 29 T cell receptor beta chains listed next were all sequenced from one sample in a study of cytomegalovirus exposure and HLA in healthy donors. Primers included in the PCR were 60 Vbeta and 13 Jbeta primers. The data were produced by immunoSEQ multiplex PCR, yet TCRdb's version contains in-frame clones alone and is incomplete. The sample holds 130,000 or so clones, approximately 8.7% seen once. Material for sequencing was PBMCs. The receptors stem from a man aged 35 to 55 in good health and CMV-seronegative.

This chain links TRBV5-1 with TRBJ1-4, with 8 positions matching TRBD1. CDR3 length equals 16 residues. CDR1 is SGHRS, CDR2 YFSETQ, per germline. Unmatched junction bases numbered 8, after V lost 0 bases and J lost 7 bases. The CDR3 region has the DNA TGCGCCAGCAGCTTGGGACGACAGGGGATGGCTGAAAAACTGTTTTTT. Translated, it gives CASSLGRQGMAEKLFF. Full variable domain (rest looked up from reference TRBV5-1 and TRBJ1-4): KAGVTQTPRYLIKTRGQQVTLSCSPISGHRSVSWYQQTPGQGLQFLFEYFSETQRNKGNFPGRFSGRQFSNSRSEMNVSTLELGDSALYLCASSLGRQGMAEKLFFGSGTQLSVL.

In its sample, this clone was seen a few times. The CDR3 DNA reads TGTGCCAGTAGTACAACTAGATTCCCCAATGAGCAGTTCTTC. Its protein product is CASSTTRFPNEQFF. V and J are TRBV19 and TRBJ2-1; tentative D call: TRBD2 (5 bases). The CDR3 loop spans 14 amino acids. Germline CDR1 LNHDA, CDR2 SQIVND (reference sequence). The V and J ends lost 4 bases and 6 bases respectively, with 13 bases between them.

The J gene is TRBJ1-2, the V gene TRBV7-8; 9 bases are shared with TRBD1. With 2 bases clipped from V and 8 bases from J, the junction kept 3 bases outside the gene matches. The CDR3 sequence is 13 residues long. The germline V gene has CDR1 SGHVS and CDR2 FQNEAQ. Here the CDR3 reads CASSLTGGGGYTF. CDR3 nucleotides: TGTGCCAGCAGCTTAACAGGGGGCGGGGGCTACACCTTC.

The rearrangement links TRBV25-1 to TRBJ1-1; D call uncertain. V dropped 8 bases and J dropped 0 bases, with 7 bases sitting between them. CDR1 is MGHDK and CDR2 is SYGVNS in the germline V gene. This CDR3 region has 12 residues. CDR3 in DNA: TGTGCCAGCCGAACGGTGAACACTGAAGCTTTCTTT. As protein: CASRTVNTEAFF. The full variable domain, with the rest looked up from reference TRBV25-1 and TRBJ1-1, is EADIYQTPRYLVIGTGKKITLECSQTMGHDKMYWYQQDPGMELHLIHYSYGVNSTEKGDLSSESTVSRIRTEHFPLTLESARPSHTSQYLCASRTVNTEAFFGQGTRLTVV.

The V call is TRBV7-6, the J call TRBJ1-1; D uncertain. Trimming stripped 8 bases from V and 0 bases from J, with 10 bases between. The CDR3 is made up of 13 amino acids. CDR1 and CDR2 (germline): SGHVS, FNYEAQ. The CDR3 nucleotides are TGTGCCAGCGCCTCGGGAATGAACACTGAAGCTTTCTTT. Amino acid sequence: CASASGMNTEAFF.

The chain couples TRBV5-1 to TRBJ2-7; TRBD2 matches at 7 bases. V was clipped by 5 bases and J by 0 bases; unmatched bases: 5. The length of the CDR3 is 14 residues. Germline CDR1 reads SGHRS; CDR2 reads YFSETQ. The CDR3 here is CASSSREASYEQYF. In DNA, the CDR3 is TGCGCCAGCAGTAGCCGGGAGGCCTCCTACGAGCAGTACTTC.

V usage is TRBV5-8 and J usage is TRBJ2-7, with TRBD2 matching over 11 bases. CDR3 size: 13 residues. The V gene's germline CDR1 is SGHTS and CDR2 YDEGEE. The V and J ends lost 5 bases and 2 bases, in that order; junction bases with no gene match: 0. The CDR3 sequence is CASRTSGAYEQYF. CDR3 nucleotide sequence: TGTGCCAGCAGGACTAGCGGGGCCTACGAGCAGTACTTC.

This chain joins TRBV6-1 and TRBJ2-3; 8 positions match TRBD2. CDR1 MNHNS and CDR2 SASEGT come from the germline V gene. CDR3 length: 15 amino acids. V lost 2 bases, J lost 3 bases, and 4 bases stayed unmatched. This CDR3 reads CASSESRGGTDTQYF. Written as DNA, the CDR3 is TGTGCCAGCAGTGAATCCCGGGGGGGGACAGATACGCAGTATTTT.

This clone was seen only a few times. The chain recombines TRBV6-5 with TRBJ2-7; 8 bases map to TRBD2. Germline CDR1 and CDR2: MNHEY and SVGAGI. Trimming removed 6 bases from V and 3 bases from J; junction bases left unmatched: 4. The CDR3 is 13 amino acids. CDR3 bases: TGTGCCAGCAGCTACGGGACTAGCTACGAGCAGTACTTC. It encodes CASSYGTSYEQYF.

The table lists this clone with a few counts. The chain recombines TRBV5-1 with TRBJ2-3; TRBD2 matches at 10 bases. The CDR3 loop spans 17 amino acids. V shed 2 bases and J 3 bases; nucleotides not matched to a gene: 9. Germline CDR1 is SGHRS and CDR2 is YFSETQ. The CDR3 DNA reads as TGCGCCAGCAGCTTTGGGGGCAGCGGGGGGGCGACAGATACGCAGTATTTT. Residues: CASSFGGSGGATDTQYF.

This clone was counted between two and nine times. The chain couples TRBV28 to TRBJ1-1; TRBD1 might be the D (5 bases). The ends were cut back, 2 bases at V and 0 bases at J, with 10 bases in the middle. This CDR3 contains 15 residues. The germline CDR1 and CDR2 sequences are MDHEN and SYDVKM. The CDR3 loop reads CASSLVDSLNTEAFF. DNA of the CDR3: TGTGCCAGCAGTTTAGTTGACAGCTTGAACACTGAAGCTTTCTTT.

The rearrangement links TRBV7-9 to TRBJ2-1; TRBD1 agrees at 10 bases. The V gene end was trimmed by 5 bases and the J gene end by 8 bases; junction bases not matched to a gene: 9. Germline CDR1 is SEHNR and CDR2 is FQNEAQ (reference sequence). CDR3 size: 15 residues. Here the CDR3 reads CASSLRQGAKDEQFF. The DNA of the CDR3 is TGTGCCAGCAGCCTTAGACAGGGGGCGAAGGATGAGCAGTTCTTC.

This chain joins TRBV7-2 and TRBJ2-5; 10 nucleotides align to TRBD2. V was clipped by 4 bases and J by 3 bases; unmatched bases: 8. Germline lookup yields CDR1 SGHTA and CDR2 FQGNSA. CDR3 length: 16 amino acids. CDR3 residues: CASSSAERGGKETQYF. CDR3 coding DNA: TGTGCCAGCAGCTCTGCGGAGCGGGGGGGAAAAGAGACCCAGTACTTC.

This rearrangement joins TRBV7-9 to TRBJ2-2; 7 bases are a match to TRBD1. Germline V gene data show CDR1 as SEHNR and CDR2 as FQNEAQ (reference sequence). V shed 4 bases and J 7 bases; nucleotides not matched to a gene: 15. The CDR3 has 17 residues. Written as DNA, the CDR3 is TGTGCCAGCAGCTCGCTTCTTGGACAGGAGCTCAACGGGGAGCTGTTTTTT. This gives the protein CASSSLLGQELNGELFF.

This clone appeared a few times. The genes are TRBV28 and TRBJ2-1; maybe TRBD1 (5 bases). The CDR3 covers 16 residues. CDR1 and CDR2 (germline): MDHEN, SYDVKM. V lost 5 bases and J lost 6, with 20 bases in between. CDR3 region: CASSPRTRTSFNEQFF. For the CDR3, the DNA is TGTGCCAGCAGTCCCCGGACAAGGACCTCTTTCAATGAGCAGTTCTTC.

This chain links TRBV14 with TRBJ2-1; 7 bases map to TRBD2. Germline V gene lookup returns CDR1 SGHDN and CDR2 FVKESK. The J segment lost 3 bases and the V segment lost 0 bases, leaving 5 bases of the junction unmatched. The length of the CDR3 is 16 residues. This CDR3 is CASSQDGGVNYNEQFF. In DNA form, the CDR3 reads TGTGCCAGCAGCCAAGATGGGGGGGTTAACTACAATGAGCAGTTCTTC.

This clone was counted a few times. The chain links TRBV6-1 to TRBJ1-1; no firm D call. CDR1 is MNHNS and CDR2 is SASEGT in the germline V gene. The CDR3 length is 12 residues. V gave up 6 bases and J gave up 4 bases, with 9 bases separating them. Here the CDR3 reads CASREVGTEAFF. In nucleotides, the CDR3 is TGTGCCAGCAGGGAGGTGGGCACTGAAGCTTTCTTT.

This chain connects TRBV21-1 to TRBJ2-7; the tabulated D call, TRBD2, remains unverified against the DNA. TRBV21-1 is described as a pseudogene. This CDR3 is 15 amino acids long. Written as DNA, the CDR3 is TGTGCCAGCAGCAAAAGGGGGCGGGGGGGCTACGAGCAGTACTTC. The encoded protein is CASSKRGRGGYEQYF.

This clone has more than one count but fewer than ten. This chain joins TRBV2 and TRBJ2-7, with D possibly being TRBD2 (5 bases). V lost 7 bases, J lost 2 bases, and 9 bases lay in between. CDR3 size: 12 residues. Germline lookup yields CDR1 SNHLY and CDR2 FYNNEI. DNA for the CDR3: TGTGCCAGCAAGGAGGTCCCCTACGAGCAGTACTTC. Translating it yields CASKEVPYEQYF. The full variable domain, completed using reference TRBV2 and TRBJ2-7, is EPEVTQTPSHQVTQMGQEVILRCVPISNHLYFYWYRQILGQKVEFLVSFYNNEISEKSEIFDDQFSVERPDGSNFTLKIRSTKLEDSAMYFCASKEVPYEQYFGPGTRLTVT.

This clone showed up just a few times. CDR3 protein: CASSGRGANVLTF. The CDR3 nucleotides are TGTGCCAGCAGTGGCCGGGGGGCCAACGTCCTGACTTTC. The chain carries TRBV2 and TRBJ2-6; D not certain. This CDR3 is 13 amino acids long. Germline CDR1 SNHLY, CDR2 FYNNEI. Trimming took 4 bases from V and 4 from J, leaving 5 bases between them.

This sequence joins TRBV6-1 and TRBJ2-7, with a tentative D call TRBD2 (5 bases). The CDR3 spans 13 residues. Germline values: CDR1 MNHNS, CDR2 SASEGT. V was trimmed by 3 bases and J by 4 bases, leaving 10 bases between them. This CDR3 reads CASSEGSNYEQYF. The CDR3 DNA follows: TGTGCCAGCAGTGAGGGGAGTAATTACGAGCAGTACTTC.

V is TRBV7-9 and J is TRBJ2-2, with D tentatively TRBD1 (5 bases). The length of the CDR3 is 13 residues. Deletions cut 4 bases from V and 8 bases from J, with 11 bases between. Germline V gene data show CDR1 as SEHNR and CDR2 as FQNEAQ (reference sequence). CDR3 nucleotide sequence: TGTGCCAGCAGCTCCGACAGTGCAGGGGAGCTGTTTTTT. Translation gives CASSSDSAGELFF.

This chain uses TRBV30 with TRBJ1-4, with D uncertain. CDR1 is GTSNPN, CDR2 SVGIG, per germline (reference sequence). Trimming stripped 2 bases from V and 2 bases from J, with 18 bases between. The CDR3 is made up of 17 amino acids. The CDR3 spells CAWSNPKEGATNEKLFF. The CDR3, as DNA: TGTGCCTGGAGTAACCCGAAGGAGGGAGCGACTAATGAAAAACTGTTTTTT.

This clone was observed a handful of times. The rearrangement joins TRBV28 to TRBJ2-5; TRBD2 matches 13 bases. Germline values: CDR1 MDHEN, CDR2 SYDVKM. The CDR3 loop spans 15 amino acids. The V gene end was trimmed by 6 bases and the J gene end by 5 bases; junction bases not matched to a gene: 6. The CDR3 nucleotides read TGTGCCAGCAGACTGACTAGCGGGGGGTGGGAGACCCAGTACTTC. As protein: CASRLTSGGWETQYF.

The V and J genes are TRBV25-1 and TRBJ2-1; TRBD1 matches at 7 bases. Per the germline V gene, CDR1 is MGHDK and CDR2 is SYGVNS. The ends lost 5 bases at V and 8 bases at J; junction bases unmatched: 15. The CDR3 runs 16 residues. CDR3 protein: CASSPKGAHRGHEQFF. Here the CDR3 DNA reads TGTGCCAGCAGTCCCAAGGGGGCCCACAGGGGTCATGAGCAGTTCTTC.

This clone was recorded a few times. The V gene is TRBV6-5, the J gene TRBJ1-3, with D unclear. Germline lookup yields CDR1 MNHEY and CDR2 SVGAGI. The CDR3 is made up of 13 amino acids. Trimming removed 6 bases at V and 4 bases at J, with 10 bases between. CDR3 region: CASSRIAGNTIYF. CDR3 nucleotides: TGTGCCAGCAGCCGAATTGCGGGAAACACCATATATTTT.

The chain combines TRBV6-1 with TRBJ2-3; 9 bases are a match to TRBD1. CDR3 size: 17 residues. The V gene's germline CDR1 is MNHNS and CDR2 SASEGT. V was clipped by 2 bases and J by 4 bases; unmatched bases: 10. CDR3 in DNA: TGTGCCAGCAGTGAATTAACAGGAACAGGGGGCGCAGATACGCAGTATTTT. This gives the protein CASSELTGTGGADTQYF.

J is TRBJ2-7 and V is TRBV18; 7 bases are a match to TRBD1. With 6 bases clipped from V and 3 bases from J, the junction kept 8 bases outside the gene matches. The CDR3 is 14 amino acids. CDR1 and CDR2 (germline): KGHSH, LQKENI. The CDR3 is CASSRMGQYYEQYF. The CDR3, as DNA: TGTGCCAGCTCTCGGATGGGACAGTACTACGAGCAGTACTTC.

The V call is TRBV5-1, the J call TRBJ2-1; the match to TRBD1 covers 8 bases. CDR3 length equals 15 residues. Germline loops: CDR1 SGHRS, CDR2 YFSETQ. V dropped 3 bases and J dropped 7; count of bases not matched to a gene: 9. The CDR3 reads CASSSIRGRVNEQFF. The CDR3 DNA sequence: TGCGCCAGCAGCTCGATCAGGGGGCGCGTTAATGAGCAGTTCTTC.